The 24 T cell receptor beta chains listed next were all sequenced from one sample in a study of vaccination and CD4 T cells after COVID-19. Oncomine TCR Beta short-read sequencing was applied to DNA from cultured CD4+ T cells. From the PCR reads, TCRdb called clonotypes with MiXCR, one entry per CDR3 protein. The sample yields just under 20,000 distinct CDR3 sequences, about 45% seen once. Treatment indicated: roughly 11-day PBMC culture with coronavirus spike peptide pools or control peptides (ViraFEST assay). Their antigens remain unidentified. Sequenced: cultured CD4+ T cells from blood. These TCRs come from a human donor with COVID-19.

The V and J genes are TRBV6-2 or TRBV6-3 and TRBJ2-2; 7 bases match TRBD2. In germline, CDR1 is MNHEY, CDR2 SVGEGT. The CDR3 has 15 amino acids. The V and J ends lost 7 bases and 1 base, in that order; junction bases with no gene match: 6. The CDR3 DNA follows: TGTGCCAGCACCCAAGCGGGGCAGAACACCGGGGAGCTGTTTTTT. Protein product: CASTQAGQNTGELFF.

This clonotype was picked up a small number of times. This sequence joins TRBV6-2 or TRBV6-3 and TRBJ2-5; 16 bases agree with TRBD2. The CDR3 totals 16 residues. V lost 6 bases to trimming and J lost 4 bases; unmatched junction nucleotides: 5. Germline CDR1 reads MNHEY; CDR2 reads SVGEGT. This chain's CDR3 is CASSPGLAGGRETQYF. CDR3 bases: TGTGCCAGCAGCCCGGGACTAGCGGGGGGGAGAGAGACCCAGTACTTC.

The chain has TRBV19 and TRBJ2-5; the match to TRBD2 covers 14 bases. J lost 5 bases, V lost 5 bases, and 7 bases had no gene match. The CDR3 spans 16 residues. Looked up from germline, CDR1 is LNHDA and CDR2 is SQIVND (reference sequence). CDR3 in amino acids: CASSFGLAGGRETQYF. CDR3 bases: TGTGCCAGTAGTTTCGGACTAGCGGGGGGCAGGGAGACCCAGTACTTC. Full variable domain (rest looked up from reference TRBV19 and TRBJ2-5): DGGITQSPKYLFRKEGQNVTLSCEQNLNHDAMYWYRQDPGQGLRLIYYSQIVNDFQKGDIAEGYSVSREKKESFPLTVTSAQKNPTAFYLCASSFGLAGGRETQYFGPGTRLLVL.

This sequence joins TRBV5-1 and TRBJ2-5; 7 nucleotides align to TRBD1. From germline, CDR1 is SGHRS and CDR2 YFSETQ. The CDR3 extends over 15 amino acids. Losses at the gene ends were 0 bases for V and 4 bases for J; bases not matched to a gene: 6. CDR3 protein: CASSLEGARRETQYF. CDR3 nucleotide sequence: TGCGCCAGCAGCTTGGAGGGGGCTCGCCGAGAGACCCAGTACTTC.

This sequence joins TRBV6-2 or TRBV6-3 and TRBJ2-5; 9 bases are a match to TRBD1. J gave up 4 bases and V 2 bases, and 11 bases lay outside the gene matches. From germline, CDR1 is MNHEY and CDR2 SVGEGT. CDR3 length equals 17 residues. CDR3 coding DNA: TGTGCCAGCAGTTACCCTAGAGTCGACAGGGGGAGAGAGACCCAGTACTTC. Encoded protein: CASSYPRVDRGRETQYF.

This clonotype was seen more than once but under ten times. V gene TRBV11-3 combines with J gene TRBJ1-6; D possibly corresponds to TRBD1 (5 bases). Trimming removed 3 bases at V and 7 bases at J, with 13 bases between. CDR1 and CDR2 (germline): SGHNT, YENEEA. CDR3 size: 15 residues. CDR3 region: CASSFSGLTNSPLHF. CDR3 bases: TGTGCCAGCAGCTTCTCGGGACTCACAAATTCACCCCTCCACTTT.

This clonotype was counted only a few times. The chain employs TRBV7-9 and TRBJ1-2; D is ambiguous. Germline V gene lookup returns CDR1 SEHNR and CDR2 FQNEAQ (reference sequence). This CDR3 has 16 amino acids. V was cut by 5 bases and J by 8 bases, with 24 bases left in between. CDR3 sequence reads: CASSQFLTGQSFGYTF. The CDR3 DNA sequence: TGTGCCAGCAGCCAATTTTTGACCGGGCAATCATTCGGCTACACCTTC.

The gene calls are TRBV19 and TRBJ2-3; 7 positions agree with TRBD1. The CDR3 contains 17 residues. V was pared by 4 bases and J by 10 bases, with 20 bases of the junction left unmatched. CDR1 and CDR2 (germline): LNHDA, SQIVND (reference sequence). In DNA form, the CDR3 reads TGTGCCAGTAGTACTCCGGGACAGACCACCCCGCTGGTGGCGCAGTATTTT. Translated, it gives CASSTPGQTTPLVAQYF.

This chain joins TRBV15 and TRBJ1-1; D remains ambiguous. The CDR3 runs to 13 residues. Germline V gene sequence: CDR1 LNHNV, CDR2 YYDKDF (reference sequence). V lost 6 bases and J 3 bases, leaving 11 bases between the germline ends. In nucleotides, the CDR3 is TGTGCCACCAGAGACACCCTGGACACTGAAGCTTTCTTT. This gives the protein CATRDTLDTEAFF.

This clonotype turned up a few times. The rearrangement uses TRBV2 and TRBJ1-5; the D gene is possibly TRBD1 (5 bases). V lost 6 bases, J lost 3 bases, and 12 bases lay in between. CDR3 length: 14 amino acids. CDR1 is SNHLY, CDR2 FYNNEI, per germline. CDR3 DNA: TGTGCCAGCAGCCCAGGGACGGCCAATCAGCCCCAGCATTTT. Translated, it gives CASSPGTANQPQHF.

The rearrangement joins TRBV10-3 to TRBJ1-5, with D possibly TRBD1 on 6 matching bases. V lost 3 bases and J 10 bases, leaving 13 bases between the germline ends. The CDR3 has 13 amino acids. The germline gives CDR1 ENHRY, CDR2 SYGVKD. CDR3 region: CAISDLPGQPQHF. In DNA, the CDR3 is TGTGCCATCAGTGATTTACCGGGACAACCCCAGCATTTT.

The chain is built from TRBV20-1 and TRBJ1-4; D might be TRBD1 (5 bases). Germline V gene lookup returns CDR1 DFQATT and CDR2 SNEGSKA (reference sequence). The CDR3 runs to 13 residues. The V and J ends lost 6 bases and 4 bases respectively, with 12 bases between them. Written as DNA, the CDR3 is TGCAGTGCCCCGACAGTTATTAATGAAAAACTGTTTTTT. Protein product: CSAPTVINEKLFF.

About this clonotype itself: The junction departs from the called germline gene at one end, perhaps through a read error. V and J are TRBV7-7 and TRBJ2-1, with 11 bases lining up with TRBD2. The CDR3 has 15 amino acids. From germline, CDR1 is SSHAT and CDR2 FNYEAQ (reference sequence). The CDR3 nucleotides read TGTGCTAGCAGCTCGAGACTAGCGGGGACGGATGAGCAGTTCTTC. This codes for CASSSRLAGTDEQFF.

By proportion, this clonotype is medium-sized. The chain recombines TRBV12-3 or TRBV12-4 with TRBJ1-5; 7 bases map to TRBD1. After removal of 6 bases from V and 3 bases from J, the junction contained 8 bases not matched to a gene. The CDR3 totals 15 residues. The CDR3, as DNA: TGTGCCAGCAGATTGACAGGGTTACTCAATCAGCCCCAGCATTTT. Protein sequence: CASRLTGLLNQPQHF.

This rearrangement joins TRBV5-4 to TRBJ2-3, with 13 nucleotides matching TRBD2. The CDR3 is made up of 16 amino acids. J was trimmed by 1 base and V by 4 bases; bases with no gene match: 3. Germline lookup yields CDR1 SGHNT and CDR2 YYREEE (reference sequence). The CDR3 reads CASSPGTSGGTDTQYF. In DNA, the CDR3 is TGTGCCAGCAGCCCCGGGACTAGCGGGGGCACAGATACGCAGTATTTT.

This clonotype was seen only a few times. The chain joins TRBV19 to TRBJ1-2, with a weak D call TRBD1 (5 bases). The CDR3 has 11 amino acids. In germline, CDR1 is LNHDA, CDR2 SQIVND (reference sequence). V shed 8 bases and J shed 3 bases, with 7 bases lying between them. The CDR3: CASQGHYGYTF. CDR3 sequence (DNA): TGTGCCAGTCAGGGACACTATGGCTACACCTTC.

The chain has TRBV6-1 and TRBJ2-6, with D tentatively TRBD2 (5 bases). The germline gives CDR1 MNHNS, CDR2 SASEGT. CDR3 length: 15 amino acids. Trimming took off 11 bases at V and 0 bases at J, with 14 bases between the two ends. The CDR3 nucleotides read TGTGCCGGGAGTCCCTGGGACTCTGGGGCCAACGTCCTGACTTTC. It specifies CAGSPWDSGANVLTF.

The CDR3, as DNA: TGTGCCAGCAGCCCCCGGTCCGGACAGGGCTACGAGCAGTACTTC. This encodes CASSPRSGQGYEQYF. V and J are TRBV7-9 and TRBJ2-7; 8 nucleotides align to TRBD1. Germline CDR1 SEHNR, CDR2 FQNEAQ (reference sequence). V lost 5 bases, J lost 3 bases, and 9 bases stayed unmatched. This CDR3 spans 15 amino acids.

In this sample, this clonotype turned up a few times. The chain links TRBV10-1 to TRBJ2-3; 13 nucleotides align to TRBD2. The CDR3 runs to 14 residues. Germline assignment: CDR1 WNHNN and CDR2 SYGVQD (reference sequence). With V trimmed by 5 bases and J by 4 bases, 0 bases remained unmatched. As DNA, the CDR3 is TGCGCCAGCAGTACTAGCGGGGGGGCAGATACGCAGTATTTT. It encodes CASSTSGGADTQYF.

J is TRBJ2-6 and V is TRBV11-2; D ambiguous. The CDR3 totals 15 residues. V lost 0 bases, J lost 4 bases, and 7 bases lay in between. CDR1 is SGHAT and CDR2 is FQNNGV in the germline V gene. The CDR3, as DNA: TGTGCCAGCAGCTTAGATTTCGCCGGGGCCAACGTCCTGACTTTC. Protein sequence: CASSLDFAGANVLTF.

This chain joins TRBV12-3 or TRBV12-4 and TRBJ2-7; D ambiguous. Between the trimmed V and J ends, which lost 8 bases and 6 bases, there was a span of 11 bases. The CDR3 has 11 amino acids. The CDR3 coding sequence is TGTGCCAGCGGTGTTGGTCGCGAGCAGTACTTC. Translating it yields CASGVGREQYF.

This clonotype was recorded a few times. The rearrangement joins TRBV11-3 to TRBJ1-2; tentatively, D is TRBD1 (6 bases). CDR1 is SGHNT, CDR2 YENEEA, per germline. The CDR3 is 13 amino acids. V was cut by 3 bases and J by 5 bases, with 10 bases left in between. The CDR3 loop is CASSFRTEYGYTF. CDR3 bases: TGTGCCAGCAGCTTCAGGACAGAATATGGCTACACCTTC.

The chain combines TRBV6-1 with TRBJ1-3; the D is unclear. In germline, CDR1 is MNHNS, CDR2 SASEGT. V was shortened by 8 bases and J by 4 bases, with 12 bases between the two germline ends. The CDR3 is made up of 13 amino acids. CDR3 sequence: CASQTISGNTIYF. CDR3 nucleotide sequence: TGTGCCAGCCAGACCATCAGCGGAAACACCATATATTTT.

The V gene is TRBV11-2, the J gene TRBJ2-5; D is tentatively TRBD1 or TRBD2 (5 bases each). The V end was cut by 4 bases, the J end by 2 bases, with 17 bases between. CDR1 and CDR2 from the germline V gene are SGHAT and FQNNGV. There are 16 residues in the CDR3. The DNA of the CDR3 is TGTGCCAGCAGCTGGCTTAGGCGGTGGGGGCAAGAGACCCAGTACTTC. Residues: CASSWLRRWGQETQYF.